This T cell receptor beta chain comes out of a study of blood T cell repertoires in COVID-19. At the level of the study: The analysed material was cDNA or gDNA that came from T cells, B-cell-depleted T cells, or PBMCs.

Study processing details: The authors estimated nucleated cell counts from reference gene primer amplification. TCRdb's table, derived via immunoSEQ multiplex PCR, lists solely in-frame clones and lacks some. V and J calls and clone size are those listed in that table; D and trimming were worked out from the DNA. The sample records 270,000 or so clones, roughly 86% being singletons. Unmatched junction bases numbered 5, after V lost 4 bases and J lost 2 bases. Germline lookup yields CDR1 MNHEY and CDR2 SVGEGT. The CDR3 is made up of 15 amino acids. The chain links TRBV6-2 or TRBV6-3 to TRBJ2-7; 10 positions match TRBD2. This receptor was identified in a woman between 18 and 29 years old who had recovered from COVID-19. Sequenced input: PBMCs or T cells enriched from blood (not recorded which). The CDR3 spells CASSLGLAGAYEQYF. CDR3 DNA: TGTGCCAGCAGTTTAGGCCTAGCGGGAGCCTACGAGCAGTACTTC.